This entry features one T cell receptor beta chain sequence. CD8+CD4-CCR7+CD45RA+ sorting gave the naive CD8 T cells. Each CDR3 protein is one row after TCRdb ran MiXCR on the PCR reads. The table includes a few hundred thousand distinct CDR3 sequences, under 25% detected once. The data were obtained in a study of molecular identifiers for immune sequencing clone quantification. The V and J ends lost 5 bases and 2 bases respectively, with 13 bases between them. The germline V gene encodes CDR1 MNHEY and CDR2 SVGEGT. CDR3 length equals 15 residues. The specimen was naive CD8+ T cells from blood, with Jurkat cell RNA spiked in. Subset given: FACS-sorted CD8+CD4-CCR7+CD45RA+ naive T cells. The sequence was obtained from a human donor in good health. Some libraries in this study had Jurkat cell RNA spiked in. This chain links TRBV6-2 or TRBV6-3 with TRBJ2-1; D is ambiguous. In DNA form, the CDR3 reads TGTGCCAGCAGTAGCCCTCGACAAGCCTACAATGAGCAGTTCTTC. It yields the protein CASSSPRQAYNEQFF.